This T cell receptor beta chain emerged from a study of blood T cells in healthy people across ages. Overall study results and limits: Per-million-T-cell TCR beta diversity fell roughly linearly with age. The diversity estimates, figures obtained from one million T cells, were considered underestimates.

The second PCR ran about 6 to 11 cycles with a sample-barcoded 5' primer and J-beta primers. TCRdb re-called the 5' RACE reads through MiXCR, storing one row per CDR3 protein. The profile shows 1.6 million or so distinct CDR3 sequences, around 35% of them singletons. The CDR3 runs 15 residues. The V gene's germline CDR1 is SNHLY and CDR2 FYNNEI. Trimming cost V 4 bases and J 0 bases, with 9 bases left between them. Notes on this clonotype: Its antigen is not identified.

No fewer than 6 micrograms of total RNA were isolated from every sample. The source material was blood. The gene calls are TRBV2 and TRBJ2-2, with D perhaps matching TRBD2 (5 bases). The sequence derives from a woman aged 25 to 45 in good health. CDR3: CASSVSGTNTGELFF. In DNA form, the CDR3 reads TGTGCCAGCAGTGTTTCCGGGACGAACACCGGGGAGCTGTTTTTT.